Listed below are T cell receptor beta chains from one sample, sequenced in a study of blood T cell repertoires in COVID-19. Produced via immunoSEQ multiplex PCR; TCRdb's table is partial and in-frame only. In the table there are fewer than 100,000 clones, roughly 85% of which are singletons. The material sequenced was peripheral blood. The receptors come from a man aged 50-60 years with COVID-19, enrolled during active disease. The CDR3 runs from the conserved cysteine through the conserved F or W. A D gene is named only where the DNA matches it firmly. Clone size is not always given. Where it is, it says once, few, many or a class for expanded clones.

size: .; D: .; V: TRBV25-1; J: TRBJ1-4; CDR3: CASSESRQGPEKLFF; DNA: TGTGCCAGCAGTGAATCTCGGCAGGGTCCTGAAAAACTGTTTTTT
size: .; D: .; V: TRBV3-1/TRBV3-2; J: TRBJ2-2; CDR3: CASSRGGDTGELFF; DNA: TGTGCCAGCAGCAGGGGTGGTGACACCGGGGAGCTGTTTTTT
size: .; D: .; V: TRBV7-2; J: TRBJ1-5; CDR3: CASSLYSNSNQPQHF; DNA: TGTGCCAGCAGTTTGTACAGTAATAGCAATCAGCCCCAGCATTTT
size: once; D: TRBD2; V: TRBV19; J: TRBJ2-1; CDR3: CASNAGLARIEQFF; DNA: TGTGCCAGTAATGCGGGACTAGCGCGCATTGAGCAGTTCTTC
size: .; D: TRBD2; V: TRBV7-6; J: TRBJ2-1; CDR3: CASSLRLADPYNEQFF; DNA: TGTGCCAGCAGCCTAAGACTAGCGGACCCCTACAATGAGCAGTTCTTC
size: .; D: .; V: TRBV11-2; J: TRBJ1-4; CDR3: CASSLDRAREKLFF; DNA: TGTGCCAGCAGCTTAGACAGGGCTCGGGAAAAACTGTTTTTT
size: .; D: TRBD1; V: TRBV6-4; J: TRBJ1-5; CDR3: CASSEQGVQPQHF; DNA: TGTGCCAGCAGTGAACAGGGGGTTCAGCCCCAGCATTTT
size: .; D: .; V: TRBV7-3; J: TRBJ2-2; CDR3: CASSPLTGVITGELFF; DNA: TGTGCCAGCAGCCCCCTCACGGGAGTAATCACCGGGGAGCTGTTTTTT
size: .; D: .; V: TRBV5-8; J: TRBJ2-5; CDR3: CASSFGGARGLETQYF; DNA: TGTGCCAGCAGCTTTGGGGGGGCCAGGGGTTTGGAGACCCAGTACTTC
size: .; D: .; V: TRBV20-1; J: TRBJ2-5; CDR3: CSATWRETQYF; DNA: TGCAGTGCTACTTGGAGGGAGACCCAGTACTTC
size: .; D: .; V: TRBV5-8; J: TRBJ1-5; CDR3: CASRSDRYSNQPQHF; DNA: TGTGCCAGCAGAAGCGACAGGTATAGCAATCAGCCCCAGCATTTT
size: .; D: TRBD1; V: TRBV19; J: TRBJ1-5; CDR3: CASTKSAFTTGQVSNQPQHF; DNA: TGTGCCAGTACGAAGAGCGCGTTTACTACGGGACAGGTCAGCAATCAGCCCCAGCATTTT
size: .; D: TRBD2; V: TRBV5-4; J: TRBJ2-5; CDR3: CASSLGGSGRAGETQYF; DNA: TGTGCCAGCAGCTTGGGGGGTAGCGGGAGGGCCGGAGAGACCCAGTACTTC
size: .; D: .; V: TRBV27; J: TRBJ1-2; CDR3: CASGLGVDYGYTF; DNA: TGTGCCAGCGGATTAGGGGTGGACTATGGCTACACCTTC
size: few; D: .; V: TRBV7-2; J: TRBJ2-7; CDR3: CASSLEGMGQRPYEQYF; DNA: TGTGCCAGCAGCTTAGAGGGGATGGGCCAGAGACCCTACGAGCAGTACTTC
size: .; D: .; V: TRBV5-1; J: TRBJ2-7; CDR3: CASRDDSVTYEQYF; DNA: TGCGCCAGCAGAGATGACAGCGTAACCTACGAGCAGTACTTC
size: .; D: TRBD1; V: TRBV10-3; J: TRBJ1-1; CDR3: CAIVGQGFGTEAFF; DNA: TGTGCCATCGTGGGACAGGGGTTTGGCACTGAAGCTTTCTTT
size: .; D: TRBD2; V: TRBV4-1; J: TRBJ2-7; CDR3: CASSQVGTSGRYEQYF; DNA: TGCGCCAGCAGCCAAGTGGGGACTAGCGGGAGATACGAGCAGTACTTC
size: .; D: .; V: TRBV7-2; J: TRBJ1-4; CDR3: CASSLDRGRDEKLFF; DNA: TGTGCCAGCAGCTTAGATCGGGGGAGAGATGAAAAACTGTTTTTT
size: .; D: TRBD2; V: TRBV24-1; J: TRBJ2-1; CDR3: CATSDFGGGRNEQFF; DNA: TGTGCCACCAGTGATTTCGGGGGAGGGCGCAATGAGCAGTTCTTC
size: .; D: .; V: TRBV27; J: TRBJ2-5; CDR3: CASRLGAGETQYF; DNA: TGTGCCAGCAGGTTGGGGGCCGGAGAGACCCAGTACTTC
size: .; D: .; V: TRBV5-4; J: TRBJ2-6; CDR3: CASSLDSASGANVLTF; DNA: TGTGCCAGCAGCTTGGATTCTGCGTCTGGGGCCAACGTCCTGACTTTC
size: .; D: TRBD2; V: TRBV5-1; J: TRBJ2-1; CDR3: CASSRTSGRGYNEQFF; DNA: TGCGCCAGCAGCCGGACTAGCGGGAGGGGATACAATGAGCAGTTCTTC
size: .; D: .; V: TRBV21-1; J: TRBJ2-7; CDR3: CASSYPPYVESEDEQYF; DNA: TGTGCCAGCAGCTATCCGCCCTATGTAGAGTCCGAGGACGAGCAGTACTTC
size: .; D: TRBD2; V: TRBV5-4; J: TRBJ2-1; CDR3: CASSSALLAGVGNEQFF; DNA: TGTGCCAGCAGCTCGGCATTGCTAGCGGGAGTCGGCAATGAGCAGTTCTTC
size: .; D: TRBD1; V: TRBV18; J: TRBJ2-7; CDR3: CASSPLLTGGEQYF; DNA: TGTGCCAGCTCACCACTATTAACAGGGGGCGAGCAGTACTTC
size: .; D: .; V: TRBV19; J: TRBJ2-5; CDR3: CASSMWRSQETQYF; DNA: TGTGCCAGTAGTATGTGGCGGTCACAAGAGACCCAGTACTTC
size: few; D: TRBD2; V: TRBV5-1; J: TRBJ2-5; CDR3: CASSLGAGGWETQYF; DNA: TGCGCCAGCAGCTTGGGAGCGGGAGGCTGGGAGACCCAGTACTTC
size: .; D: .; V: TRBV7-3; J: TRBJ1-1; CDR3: CASSERGNTEAFF; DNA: TGTGCCAGCAGCGAACGGGGGAACACTGAAGCTTTCTTT
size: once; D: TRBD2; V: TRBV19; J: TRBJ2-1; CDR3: CASNSGRVYNEQFF; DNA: TGTGCCAGTAATAGCGGGAGGGTCTACAATGAGCAGTTCTTC
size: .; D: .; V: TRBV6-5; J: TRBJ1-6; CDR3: CASSLRQAGSSPLHF; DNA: TGTGCCAGCAGCCTGAGACAGGCTGGTAGTTCACCCCTCCACTTT
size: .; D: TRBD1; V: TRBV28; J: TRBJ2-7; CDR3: CASSRGTGGNEQYF; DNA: TGTGCCAGCAGCCGAGGGACAGGTGGCAACGAGCAGTACTTC
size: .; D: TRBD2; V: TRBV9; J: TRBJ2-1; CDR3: CASSVGLAKGNEQFF; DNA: TGTGCCAGCAGCGTCGGACTAGCGAAGGGCAATGAGCAGTTCTTC
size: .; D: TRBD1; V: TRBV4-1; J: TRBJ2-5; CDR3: CASSRQFGTGQETQYF; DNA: TGCGCCAGCAGCCGCCAATTCGGGACAGGCCAAGAGACCCAGTACTTC
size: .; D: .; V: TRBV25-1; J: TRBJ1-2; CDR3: CASSRDFNYGYTF; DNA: TGTGCCAGCAGTCGGGATTTTAACTATGGCTACACCTTC
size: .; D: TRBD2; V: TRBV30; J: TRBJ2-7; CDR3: CAWSLGASGPTYEQYF; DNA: TGTGCCTGGAGTTTGGGGGCTAGCGGGCCTACCTACGAGCAGTACTTC
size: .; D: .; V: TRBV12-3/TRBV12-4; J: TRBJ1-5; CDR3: CASSLRTQGPKHF; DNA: TGTGCCAGCAGTTTACGAACCCAGGGCCCCAAGCATTTT
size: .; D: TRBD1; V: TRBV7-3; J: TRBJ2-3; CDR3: CASSPGPTQTGGVTDTQYF; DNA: TGTGCCAGCAGCCCCGGGCCCACCCAGACAGGGGGCGTAACAGATACGCAGTATTTT
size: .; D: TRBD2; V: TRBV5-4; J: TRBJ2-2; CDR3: CASFSESGTSGRTGELFF; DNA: TGTGCCAGTTTCTCGGAGTCCGGGACTAGCGGGAGGACCGGGGAGCTGTTTTTT
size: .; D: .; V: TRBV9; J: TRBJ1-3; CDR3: CASSVQGFSGNTIYF; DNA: TGTGCCAGCAGCGTCCAGGGGTTCTCTGGAAACACCATATATTTT
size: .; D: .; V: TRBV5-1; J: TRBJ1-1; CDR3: CASSPGLLNTEAFF; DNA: TGCGCCAGCAGCCCAGGGTTACTCAACACTGAAGCTTTCTTT
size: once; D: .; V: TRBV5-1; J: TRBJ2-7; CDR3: CASSPPGGRSYEQYF; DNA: TGCGCCAGCAGCCCGCCGGGGGGCCGATCCTACGAGCAGTACTTC
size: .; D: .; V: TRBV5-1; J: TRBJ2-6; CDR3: CASSSNAAGANVLTF; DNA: TGCGCCAGCAGCTCCAACGCGGCCGGGGCCAACGTCCTGACTTTC
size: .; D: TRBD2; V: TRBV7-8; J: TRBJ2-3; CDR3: CASSSSGTGTDTQYF; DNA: TGTGCCAGCAGCTCTAGCGGAACCGGCACAGATACGCAGTATTTT
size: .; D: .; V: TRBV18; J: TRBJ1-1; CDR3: CASSPQGGMNTEAFF; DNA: TGTGCCAGCTCACCACAGGGCGGGATGAACACTGAAGCTTTCTTT
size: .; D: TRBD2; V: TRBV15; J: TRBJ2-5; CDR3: CATSRGDSGYQETQYF; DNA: TGTGCCACCAGCAGAGGTGATAGCGGGTACCAAGAGACCCAGTACTTC
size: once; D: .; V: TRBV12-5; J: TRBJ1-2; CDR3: CASAGISGHNYGYTF; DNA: TGTGCTAGTGCCGGAATCTCGGGACACAACTATGGCTACACCTTC
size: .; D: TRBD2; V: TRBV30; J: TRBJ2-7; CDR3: CAWSRGLAGEQYF; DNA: TGTGCCTGGAGTCGTGGACTAGCGGGCGAGCAGTACTTC
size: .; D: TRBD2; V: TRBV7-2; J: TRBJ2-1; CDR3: CASSLTGGSYNEQFF; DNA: TGTGCCAGCAGCTTAACGGGGGGATCCTACAATGAGCAGTTCTTC
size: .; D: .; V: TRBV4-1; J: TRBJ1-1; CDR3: CASSQELRRGTFMNTEAFF; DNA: TGCGCCAGCAGCCAAGAATTGCGCAGGGGAACGTTCATGAACACTGAAGCTTTCTTT